The entry below describes one TCR beta chain. Its antigen has not been determined. No much larger clone is present one base from it, and per-base qualities are unavailable. The cohort was made up of approximately 670 healthy bone marrow donors. All cohort members were sampled while nominally healthy, although unrecorded immune exposures were likely present. The donor was CMV seropositive and was included in the group of some 290 seropositive cohort members. Every donor gave a peripheral blood sample, and the peripheral blood mononuclear cells from that sample were used for TCR beta sequencing. Genomic DNA was extracted from the blood cell samples with the Qiagen DNeasy Blood Extraction Kit. The CDR3, cysteine through phenylalanine, is 17 amino acids long. The sequence is cut down to CDR3 DNA, 51 bases in frame from base 1. Compared with germline, V lacks 0 bases and J lacks 1 base; bases without a gene match: 7. Per the germline V gene, SGHDN is the CDR1 and FVKESK is the CDR2.

This record comes from a study of cytomegalovirus exposure and HLA in healthy donors (dated by TCRdb to 2016 to 2017). A note on the overall study: In an earlier analysis of under 600 of the donors, 250 to 300 Gb of sequence data and about 110 million unique TCR beta sequences from 150 million to 200 million T cells were reported. An early release covering about 600 HLA-typed donors comprised roughly 300 gigabases of sequencing data and tens of millions of unique TCR sequences. Among the roughly 400 genotyped donors, approximately 81% belonged to the genetic ancestry cluster associated with self-reported Caucasian donors. The study aimed to test whether signatures of past pathogen exposure could be identified by cataloging public T cell receptors. The T cell repertoires of some 670 subjects were profiled by immunosequencing and related to cytomegalovirus serostatus. In addition to the first cohort of 666 subjects, a separate validation cohort of under 150 different subjects was used. To predict cytomegalovirus infection status, the study brought together high-throughput TCR immunosequencing, statistical association of individual TCRs with disease status, and machine learning. A later analysis re-analyzed previously published TCR beta repertoires from 666 donors and added high-resolution HLA genotyping to study TCR occurrence patterns. Rather than drawing on any new phenotypic data, the later analysis identified candidate immune exposures from TCR beta sequences and the way those sequences occurred across donors. In an earlier analysis of 587 of the donors, high-throughput TCR beta sequencing was used to judge whether each TCR beta V gene segment behaved as functional or pseudogenic. Alongside the repertoire data, information on donor age, sex, ethnicity and CMV serostatus was compiled. A later genetic analysis used genome-wide SNP genotypes for about 65% of the roughly 670 donors, treating that subset as a discovery cohort. All discovery cohort repertoires had been generated on a single sequencing platform. HLA typing covered class I and class II loci at four-digit resolution. The number of typed donors differed by locus: roughly 629-640 for A, B, C, DRB1 and DQB1; 500 to 550 for DQA1; 600 to 610 for DPA1; and 400 to 480 for DPB1. About 5 DR-DQ haplotypes were handled as single units for association and clustering, since linkage in the cohort was strong. Among 300 to 450 genotyped donors of the cohort, an average of around 240,000 unique TCR beta nucleotide sequences were sequenced per donor, roughly a sixth of them non-productive.

The full study reports these points: A later genetic analysis reported fewer N-insertions in productive TCRs among donors in an Asian-associated ancestry cluster than the roughly 620-donor mean. In a later analysis, HLA-associated TCR beta chains showed more clonal expansion and lower generation probabilities than non-associated chains that were equally common. Strong co-occurrence of HLA alleles, especially DR and DQ, made assigning TCR associations to individual alleles difficult. The study gave a list of over 150 TCR beta chains associated with cytomegalovirus. Roughly 15 rarely observed V segments, including chromosome 9 orphons, were excluded from the earlier analysis of almost 600 of the donors because counts were too low. Because the 87-base-pair reads could not distinguish some IMGT-functional V segments, including TRBV6-2 and TRBV6-3, those segments were excluded. A later analysis reported that several top co-occurrence clusters appeared linked to parvovirus B19, influenza, CMV and Epstein-Barr virus. In vitro tests confirmed that a few of the cytomegalovirus-associated TCR beta chains recognize cytomegalovirus antigens. A further reported finding was that TCR beta sequences accurately predicted the HLA-A and HLA-B alleles for most subjects in the first cohort. Roughly uniform sequencing depth across donors was assumed in presence/absence analyses, although this assumption may not hold. Most TCR sequences were seen in very few donors, while some public TCRs were found in many individuals. HLA typing was unavailable for some donors at each locus, so association tests used only the typed subset. This cohort had only TCR beta chains sequenced, and the lack of alpha or paired-chain data limited which features could be detected. According to the authors, the approach could potentially be generalized to other disease states and immunological phenotypes. An earlier analysis of approximately 540 of the donors showed that most TCR beta V segments appeared in productive rearrangements either about 90% or about 30% of the time, which broadly matched IMGT annotations. Linkage disequilibrium might explain the correlated functional status among segregating V segments, but an unknown experimental factor could not be ruled out. The only immune exposure information available for the cohort was CMV serostatus. An association between a missense DCLRE1C variant and V-gene and J-gene trimming of TCR beta chains was found in a later genetic analysis and replicated in an independent cohort. A cluster of highly shared sequence variants was judged likely to be a technical artifact of the sequencing pipeline. In both the original and validation cohorts, the classifier was reported to diagnose cytomegalovirus status with high specificity and sensitivity. In a later analysis, the rate of TCR association differed among HLA loci, with DRB1 alleles having the most associated TCRs and HLA-C alleles having the fewest. Specific HLA alleles were associated with more than 15,000 TCR beta sequences at a false discovery rate of 0.05 in a later analysis. A later analysis found that most CMV-associated TCR beta chains appeared HLA-restricted, with HLA associations seemingly driven largely by CMV exposure.

Library creation used the immunoSEQ multiplex PCR assay. The multiplex PCR relied on a mix of 60 forward primers for TCR Vbeta segments and 13 reverse primers for TCR Jbeta segments. A multiplex PCR assay on genomic DNA amplified the CDR3 region of rearranged TCR beta genes. Amplified TCR beta libraries were sequenced as 87-base-pair reads on the Illumina HiSeq System. In the original analysis: Across the 500 to 850 repertoires, a later analysis counted about 81 million unique TCR beta chains, approximately 10 million of which were shared by at least two donors. Raw reads were error-corrected and collapsed into unique sequences by a nearest-neighbor algorithm in which closely related sequences were merged to remove PCR and sequencing errors. V, D and J gene segments were assigned by aligning CDR3 sequences to IMGT reference sequences. Each retained sequence needed at least a six-nucleotide match to both a V gene segment and a J gene segment. Rearrangements were called productive when the CDR3 lacked stop codons and stayed in frame with V and J; all others were non-productive. Following IMGT convention, CDR3 was defined as the stretch from the second conserved V-encoded cysteine up to the conserved J-encoded phenylalanine. Sequences without an unambiguous match to a single V gene segment were excluded from the earlier analysis of about 640 of the donors. An earlier analysis of 587 of the donors called V segments functional above 56.7% productive rearrangements and segregating when the between-donor standard deviation exceeded 5%. A statistical classification framework was built for diagnosing cytomegalovirus status from the catalog of TCR beta chain sequences. V and J gene assignment, in a later analysis, came from comparing TCR nucleotide sequences with IMGT/GENE-DB human TR gene sequences. Using the TCRdist pipeline, a later analysis assigned CDR3 sequences along with most-parsimonious VDJ recombination scenarios. In a later analysis, each TCR beta chain was defined by its CDR3 amino acid sequence together with its V-gene family, and reads without a unique V-gene family were excluded. As a way to deal with suspected cross-contamination and a sequencing artifact, a later analysis dropped 450 to 600 nucleotide sequences that were highly shared and had low generation probability. In a later analysis, a clonal expansion index was calculated for each public chain from normalized within-repertoire ranks of inferred template counts. Generation probabilities in a later analysis came from a VDJ recombination model fitted to out-of-frame rearrangements, and those results were checked against IGoR. In a later analysis, TCR-TCR, TCR-HLA and TCR-CMV co-occurrence was scored with hypergeometric tests, and a repertoire-size bias correction was applied to TCR pairs. False discovery rates were estimated in a later analysis by permuting HLA or CMV assignments 20 times. A later analysis grouped co-occurring TCRs with DBSCAN, adding TCRdist sequence similarity when clustering within HLA-allele-positive subsets. For co-occurrence clustering, repertoires with fewer than 30,000 or more than 120,000 public chains were excluded, along with a handful of repertoires with anomalous nucleotide sharing. The immuneACCESS repertoire file appears here via TCRdb, limited to in-frame rearrangements. These files lack a portion of the clones; in checked studies, under half of the deficit traces to unresolved V genes, and the cause of the others is not known. The DNA was the basis for D and trimming; V, J and clone size are from that table. This sample is represented by fewer than 250,000 clones; about 83% of them were singletons. Roughly 10% of the sample is held by the ten biggest clonotypes.

The sequence is built from TRBV14 and TRBJ1-1; 8 nucleotides in the junction match TRBD1. The sequenced sample was PBMCs. The receptor was isolated from a woman between 50 and 59 years old in good health and CMV-seropositive. The CDR3 here reads CASSQEGRGLWNTEAFF. The sequence in DNA is TGTGCCAGCAGCCAAGAGGGCAGGGGGCTGTGGAACACTGAAGCTTTCTTT.